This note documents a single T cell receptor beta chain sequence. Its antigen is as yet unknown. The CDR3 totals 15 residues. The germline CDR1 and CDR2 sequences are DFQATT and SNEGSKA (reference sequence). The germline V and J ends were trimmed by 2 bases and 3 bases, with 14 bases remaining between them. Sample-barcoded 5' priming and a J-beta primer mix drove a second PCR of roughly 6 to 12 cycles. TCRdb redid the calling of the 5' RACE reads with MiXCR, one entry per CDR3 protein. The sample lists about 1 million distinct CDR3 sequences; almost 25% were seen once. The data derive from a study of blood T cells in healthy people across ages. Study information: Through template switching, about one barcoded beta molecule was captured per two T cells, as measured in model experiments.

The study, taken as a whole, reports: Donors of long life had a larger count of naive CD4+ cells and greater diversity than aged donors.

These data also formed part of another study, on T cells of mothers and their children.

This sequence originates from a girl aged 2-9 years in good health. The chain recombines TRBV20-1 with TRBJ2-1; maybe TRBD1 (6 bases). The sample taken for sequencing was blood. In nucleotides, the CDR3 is TGCAGTGCTAGACCCCAGGGGCAATACTACAATGAGCAGTTCTTC. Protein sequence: CSARPQGQYYNEQFF.